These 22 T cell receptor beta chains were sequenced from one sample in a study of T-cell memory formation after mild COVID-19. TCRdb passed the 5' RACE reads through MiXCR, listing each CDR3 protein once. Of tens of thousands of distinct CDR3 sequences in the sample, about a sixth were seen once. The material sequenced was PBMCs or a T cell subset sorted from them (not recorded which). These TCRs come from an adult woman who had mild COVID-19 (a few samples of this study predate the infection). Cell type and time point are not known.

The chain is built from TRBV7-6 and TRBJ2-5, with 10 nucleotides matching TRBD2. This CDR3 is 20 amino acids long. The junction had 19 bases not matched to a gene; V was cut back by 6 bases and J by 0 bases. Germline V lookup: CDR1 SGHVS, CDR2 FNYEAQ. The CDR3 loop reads CASSSDGPGAGLAYQETQYF. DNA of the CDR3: TGTGCCAGCAGTTCCGATGGACCAGGGGCGGGACTAGCGTACCAAGAGACCCAGTACTTC.

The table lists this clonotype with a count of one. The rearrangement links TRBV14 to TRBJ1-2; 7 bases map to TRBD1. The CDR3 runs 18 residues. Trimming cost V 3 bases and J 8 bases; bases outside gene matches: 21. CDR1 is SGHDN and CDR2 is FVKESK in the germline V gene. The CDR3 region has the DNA TGTGCCAGCAGCCATTTCCCCGGGACAGCCACAACTATCGTCGGCTACACCTTC. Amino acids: CASSHFPGTATTIVGYTF. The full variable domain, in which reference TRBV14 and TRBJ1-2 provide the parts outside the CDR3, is EAGVTQFPSHSVIEKGQTVTLRCDPISGHDNLYWYRRVMGKEIKFLLHFVKESKQDESGMPNNRFLAERTGGTYSTLKVQPAELEDSGVYFCASSHFPGTATTIVGYTFGSGTRLTVV.

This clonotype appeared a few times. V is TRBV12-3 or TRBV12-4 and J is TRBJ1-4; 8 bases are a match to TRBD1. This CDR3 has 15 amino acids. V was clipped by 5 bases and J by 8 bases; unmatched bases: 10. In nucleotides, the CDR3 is TGTGCCAGCAGTCCGGGGGACAGGCTGGGCGAAAAACTGTTTTTT. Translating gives CASSPGDRLGEKLFF.

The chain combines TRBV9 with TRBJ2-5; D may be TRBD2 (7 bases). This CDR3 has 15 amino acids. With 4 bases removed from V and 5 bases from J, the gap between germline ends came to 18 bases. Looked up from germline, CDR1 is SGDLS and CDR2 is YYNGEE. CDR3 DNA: TGTGCCAGCAGCCCCGCCGGGGGGCTGATGGAGACCCAGTACTTC. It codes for CASSPAGGLMETQYF.

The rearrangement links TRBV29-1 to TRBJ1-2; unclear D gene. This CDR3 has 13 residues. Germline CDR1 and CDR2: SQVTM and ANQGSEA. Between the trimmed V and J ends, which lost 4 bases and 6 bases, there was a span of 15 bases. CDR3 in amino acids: CSVAMNTVDGYTF. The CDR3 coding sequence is TGCAGCGTTGCGATGAACACCGTCGATGGCTACACCTTC.

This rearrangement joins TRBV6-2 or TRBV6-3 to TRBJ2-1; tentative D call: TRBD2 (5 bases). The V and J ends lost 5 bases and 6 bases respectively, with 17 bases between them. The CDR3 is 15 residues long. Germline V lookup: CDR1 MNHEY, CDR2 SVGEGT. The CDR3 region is CASSLPGSETNEQFF. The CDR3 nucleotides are TGTGCCAGCAGTCTACCGGGATCGGAGACCAATGAGCAGTTCTTC.

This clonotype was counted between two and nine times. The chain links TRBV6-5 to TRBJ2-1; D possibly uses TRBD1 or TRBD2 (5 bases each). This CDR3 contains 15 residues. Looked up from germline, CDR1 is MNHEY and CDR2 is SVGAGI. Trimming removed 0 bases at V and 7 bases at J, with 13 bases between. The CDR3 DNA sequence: TGTGCCAGCAGTTACTCGATGGGGCCGGGAAATGAGCAGTTCTTC. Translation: CASSYSMGPGNEQFF.

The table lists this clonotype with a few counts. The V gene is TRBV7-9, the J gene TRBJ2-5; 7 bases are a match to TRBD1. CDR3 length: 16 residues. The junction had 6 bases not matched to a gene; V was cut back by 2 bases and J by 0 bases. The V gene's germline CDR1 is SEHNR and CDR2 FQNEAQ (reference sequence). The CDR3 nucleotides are TGTGCCAGCAGCTTACTTATAGGGACAGACCAAGAGACCCAGTACTTC. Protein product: CASSLLIGTDQETQYF.

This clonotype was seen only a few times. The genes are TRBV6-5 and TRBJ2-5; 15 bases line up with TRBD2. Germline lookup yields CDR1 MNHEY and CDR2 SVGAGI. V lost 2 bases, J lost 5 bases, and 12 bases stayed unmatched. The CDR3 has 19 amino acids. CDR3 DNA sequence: TGTGCCAGCAGTTACATCCGCCTGGGACTAGCGGGAGGTCTGGAGACCCAGTACTTC. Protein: CASSYIRLGLAGGLETQYF.

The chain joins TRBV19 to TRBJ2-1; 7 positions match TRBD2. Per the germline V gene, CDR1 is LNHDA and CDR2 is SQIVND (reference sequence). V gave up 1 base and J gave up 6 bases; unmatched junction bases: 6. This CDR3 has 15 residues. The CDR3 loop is CASSIGGGVGNEQFF. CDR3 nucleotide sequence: TGTGCCAGTAGTATAGGTGGGGGGGTCGGCAATGAGCAGTTCTTC. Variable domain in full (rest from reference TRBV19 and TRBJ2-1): DGGITQSPKYLFRKEGQNVTLSCEQNLNHDAMYWYRQDPGQGLRLIYYSQIVNDFQKGDIAEGYSVSREKKESFPLTVTSAQKNPTAFYLCASSIGGGVGNEQFFGPGTRLTVL.

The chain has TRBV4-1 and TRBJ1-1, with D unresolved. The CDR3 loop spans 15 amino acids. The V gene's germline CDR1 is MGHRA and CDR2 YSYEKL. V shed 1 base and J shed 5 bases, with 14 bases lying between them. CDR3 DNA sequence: TGCGCCAGCAGCCAAGTTAAGGGTAGGGCAACTGAAGCTTTCTTT. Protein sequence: CASSQVKGRATEAFF.

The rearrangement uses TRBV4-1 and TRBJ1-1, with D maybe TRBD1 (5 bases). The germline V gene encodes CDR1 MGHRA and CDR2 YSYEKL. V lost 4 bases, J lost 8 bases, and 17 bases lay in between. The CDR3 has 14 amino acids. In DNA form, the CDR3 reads TGCGCCAGCAGCCTCATACCCTTGGGGGAGGAAGCTTTCTTT. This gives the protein CASSLIPLGEEAFF.

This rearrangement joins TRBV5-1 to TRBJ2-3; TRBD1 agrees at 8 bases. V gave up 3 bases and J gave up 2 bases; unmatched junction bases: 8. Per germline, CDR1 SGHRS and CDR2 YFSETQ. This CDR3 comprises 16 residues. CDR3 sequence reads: CASSSSGQEITDTQYF. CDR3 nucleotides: TGCGCCAGCAGCTCGTCGGGACAGGAGATCACAGATACGCAGTATTTT.

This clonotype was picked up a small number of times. The CDR3 coding sequence is TGTGCCAGCAGTTTACCTAACGACAGGGACGGTACGCAGTATTTT. It specifies CASSLPNDRDGTQYF. The chain combines TRBV12-3 or TRBV12-4 with TRBJ2-3; 7 nucleotides line up with TRBD1. V trimming: 2 bases; J trimming: 8 bases; junction bases outside the gene matches: 10. CDR3 length: 15 amino acids.

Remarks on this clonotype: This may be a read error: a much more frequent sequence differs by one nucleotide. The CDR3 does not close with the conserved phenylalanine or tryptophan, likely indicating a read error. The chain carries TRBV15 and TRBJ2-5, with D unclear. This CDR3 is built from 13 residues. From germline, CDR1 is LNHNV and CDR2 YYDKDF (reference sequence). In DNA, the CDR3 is TGTGCCACCAGCGGAGACTTCCAAGAGACCCAGTACCTC. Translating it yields CATSGDFQETQYL.

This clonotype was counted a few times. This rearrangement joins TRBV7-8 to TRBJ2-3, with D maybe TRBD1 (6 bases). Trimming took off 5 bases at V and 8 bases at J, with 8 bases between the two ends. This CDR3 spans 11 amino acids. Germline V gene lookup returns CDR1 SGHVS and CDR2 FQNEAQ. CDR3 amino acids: CASSTGSTQYF. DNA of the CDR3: TGTGCCAGCAGCACAGGGTCTACGCAGTATTTT.

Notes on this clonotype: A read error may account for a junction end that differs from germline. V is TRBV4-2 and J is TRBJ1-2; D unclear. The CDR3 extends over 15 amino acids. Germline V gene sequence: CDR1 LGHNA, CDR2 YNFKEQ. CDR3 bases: TGTGCCAGCAGCCAAGAAGGTGGCCAGGACGGAGGCTACACATTC. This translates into CASSQEGGQDGGYTF.

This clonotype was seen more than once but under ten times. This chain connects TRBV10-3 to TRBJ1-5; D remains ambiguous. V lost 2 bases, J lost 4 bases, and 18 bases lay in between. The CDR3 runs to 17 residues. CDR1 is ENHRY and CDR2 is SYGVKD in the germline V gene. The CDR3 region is CAISEGGGLGGNQPQHF. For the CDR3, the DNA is TGTGCCATCAGTGAGGGAGGCGGCCTCGGAGGAAATCAGCCCCAGCATTTT.

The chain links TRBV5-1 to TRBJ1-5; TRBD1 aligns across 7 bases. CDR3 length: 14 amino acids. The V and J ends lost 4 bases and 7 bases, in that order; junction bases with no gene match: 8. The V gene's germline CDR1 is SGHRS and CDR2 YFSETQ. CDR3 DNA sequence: TGCGCCAGCAGCCAAACAGGGGACGGCCAGCCCCAGCATTTT. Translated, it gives CASSQTGDGQPQHF.

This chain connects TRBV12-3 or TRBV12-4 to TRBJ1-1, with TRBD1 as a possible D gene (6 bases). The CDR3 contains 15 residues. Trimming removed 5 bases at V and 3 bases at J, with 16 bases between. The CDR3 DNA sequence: TGTGCCAGCAGTATCCTTTGGGGGGCTTACACTGAAGCTTTCTTT. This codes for CASSILWGAYTEAFF.

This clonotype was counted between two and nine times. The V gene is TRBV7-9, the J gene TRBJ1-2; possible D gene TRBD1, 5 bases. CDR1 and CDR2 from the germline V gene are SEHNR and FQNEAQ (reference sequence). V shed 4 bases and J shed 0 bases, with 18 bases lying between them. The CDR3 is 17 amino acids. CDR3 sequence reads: CASSSILTDFSNYGYTF. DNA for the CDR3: TGTGCCAGCAGCTCCATCTTGACAGACTTCTCTAACTATGGCTACACCTTC.

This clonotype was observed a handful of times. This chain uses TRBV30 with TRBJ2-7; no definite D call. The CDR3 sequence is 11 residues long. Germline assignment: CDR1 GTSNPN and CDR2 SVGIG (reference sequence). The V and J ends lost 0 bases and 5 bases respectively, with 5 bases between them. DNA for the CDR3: TGTGCCTGGAGTGTTTCCCACGAGCAGTACTTC. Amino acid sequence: CAWSVSHEQYF.